This T cell receptor beta chain was documented in a study of early T cells in non-severe SARS-CoV-2 infection. The study's findings and limits: Clonotype matching in VDJdb favored anti-spike CD8 responses and did not capture private and CD4 specificities.

Turning to this clonotype: Its antigen is not known.

TCRdb ran MiXCR on the 5' RACE reads and lists one entry per CDR3 protein. The repertoire holds 55,000 or so distinct CDR3 sequences, with around a tenth as singletons. Germline loops: CDR1 SNHLY, CDR2 FYNNEI. This CDR3 region has 13 residues. The V gene lost 5 bases and the J gene lost 1 base, with 8 bases spanning the gap. Sequenced material: whole blood. The TCR was taken from an adult who was a healthcare worker with PCR-confirmed SARS-CoV-2 infection or an uninfected control (not recorded which). The rearrangement links TRBV2 to TRBJ1-1; no reliable D call. CDR3 loop: CASSPTANTEAFF. The CDR3 bases are TGTGCCAGCAGTCCAACAGCGAACACTGAAGCTTTCTTT.